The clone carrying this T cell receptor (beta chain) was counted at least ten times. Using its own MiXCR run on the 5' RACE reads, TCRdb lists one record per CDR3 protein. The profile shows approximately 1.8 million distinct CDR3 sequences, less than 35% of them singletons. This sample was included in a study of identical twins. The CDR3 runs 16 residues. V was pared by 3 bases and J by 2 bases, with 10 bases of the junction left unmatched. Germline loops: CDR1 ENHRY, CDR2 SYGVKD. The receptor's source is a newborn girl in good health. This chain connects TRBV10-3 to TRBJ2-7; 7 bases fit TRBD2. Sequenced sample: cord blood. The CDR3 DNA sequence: TGTGCCATCAGTGATGTTAGGGGAGGGACTCCCTACGAGCAGTACTTC. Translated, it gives CAISDVRGGTPYEQYF.